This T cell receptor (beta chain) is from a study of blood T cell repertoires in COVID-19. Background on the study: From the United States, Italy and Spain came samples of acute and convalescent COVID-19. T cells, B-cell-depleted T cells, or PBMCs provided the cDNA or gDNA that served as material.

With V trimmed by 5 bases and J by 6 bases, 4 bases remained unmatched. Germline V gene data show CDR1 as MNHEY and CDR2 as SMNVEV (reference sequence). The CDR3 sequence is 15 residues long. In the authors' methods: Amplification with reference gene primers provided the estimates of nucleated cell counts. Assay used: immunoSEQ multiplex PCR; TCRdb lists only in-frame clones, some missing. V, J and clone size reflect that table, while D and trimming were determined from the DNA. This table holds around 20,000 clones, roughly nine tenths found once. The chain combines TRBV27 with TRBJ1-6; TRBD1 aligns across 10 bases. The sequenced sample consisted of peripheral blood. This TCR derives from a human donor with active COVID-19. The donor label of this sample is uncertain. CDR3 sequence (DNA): TGTGCCAGCAGTCGACAGGGGGCGCCTAATTCACCCCTCCACTTT. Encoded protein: CASSRQGAPNSPLHF.